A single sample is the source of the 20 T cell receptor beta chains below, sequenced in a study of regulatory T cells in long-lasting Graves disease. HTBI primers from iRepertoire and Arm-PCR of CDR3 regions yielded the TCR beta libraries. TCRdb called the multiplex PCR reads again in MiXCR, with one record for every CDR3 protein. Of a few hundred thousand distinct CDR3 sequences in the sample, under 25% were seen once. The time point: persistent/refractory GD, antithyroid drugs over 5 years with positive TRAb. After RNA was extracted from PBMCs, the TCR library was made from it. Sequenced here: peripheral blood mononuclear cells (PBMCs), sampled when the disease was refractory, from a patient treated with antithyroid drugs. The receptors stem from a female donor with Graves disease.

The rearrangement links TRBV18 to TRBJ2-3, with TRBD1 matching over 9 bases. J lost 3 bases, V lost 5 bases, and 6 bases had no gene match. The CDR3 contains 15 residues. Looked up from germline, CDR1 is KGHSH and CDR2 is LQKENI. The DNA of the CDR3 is TGTGCCAGCTCAGTCACAGGGGGCATAACAGATACGCAGTATTTT. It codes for CASSVTGGITDTQYF.

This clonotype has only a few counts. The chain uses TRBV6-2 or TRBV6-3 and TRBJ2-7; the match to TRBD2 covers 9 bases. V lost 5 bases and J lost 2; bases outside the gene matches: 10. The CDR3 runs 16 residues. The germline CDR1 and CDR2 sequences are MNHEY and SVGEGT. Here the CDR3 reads CASSEYLAGTAYEQYF. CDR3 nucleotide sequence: TGTGCCAGCAGTGAATACCTAGCGGGGACCGCCTACGAGCAGTACTTC.

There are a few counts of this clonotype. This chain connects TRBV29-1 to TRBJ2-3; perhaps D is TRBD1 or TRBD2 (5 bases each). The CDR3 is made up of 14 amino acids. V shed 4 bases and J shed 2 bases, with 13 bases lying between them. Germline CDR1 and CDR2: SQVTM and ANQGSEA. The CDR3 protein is CSVGTGTFTDTQYF. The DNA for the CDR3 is TGCAGCGTTGGAACCGGGACCTTCACAGATACGCAGTATTTT.

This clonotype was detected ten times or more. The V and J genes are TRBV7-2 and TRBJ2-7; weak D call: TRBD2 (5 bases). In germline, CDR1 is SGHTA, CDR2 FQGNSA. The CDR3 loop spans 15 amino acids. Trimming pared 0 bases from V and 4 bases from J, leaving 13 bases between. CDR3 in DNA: TGTGCCAGCAGCTTAGCGCGGACTGGGTTTTACGAGCAGTACTTC. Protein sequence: CASSLARTGFYEQYF.

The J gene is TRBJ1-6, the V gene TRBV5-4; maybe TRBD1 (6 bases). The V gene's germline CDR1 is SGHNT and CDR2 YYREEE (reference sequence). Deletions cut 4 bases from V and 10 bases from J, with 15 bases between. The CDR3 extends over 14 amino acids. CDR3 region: CASSTDRWGSPLHF. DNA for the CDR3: TGTGCCAGCAGCACCGACAGGTGGGGGTCACCCCTCCACTTT.

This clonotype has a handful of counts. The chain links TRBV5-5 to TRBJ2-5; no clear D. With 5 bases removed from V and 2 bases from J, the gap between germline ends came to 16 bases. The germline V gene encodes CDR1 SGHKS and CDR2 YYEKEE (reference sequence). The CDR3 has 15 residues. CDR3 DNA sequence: TGTGCCAGCAGTATCGACGTTAGTCGACAAGAGACCCAGTACTTC. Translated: CASSIDVSRQETQYF.

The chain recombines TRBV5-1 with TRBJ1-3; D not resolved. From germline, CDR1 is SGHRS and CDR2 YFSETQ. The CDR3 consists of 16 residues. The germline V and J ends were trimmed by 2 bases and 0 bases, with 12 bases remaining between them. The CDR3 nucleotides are TGCGCCAGCAGCTTAGGGCTCCCGAGCTCTGGAAACACCATATATTTT. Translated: CASSLGLPSSGNTIYF.

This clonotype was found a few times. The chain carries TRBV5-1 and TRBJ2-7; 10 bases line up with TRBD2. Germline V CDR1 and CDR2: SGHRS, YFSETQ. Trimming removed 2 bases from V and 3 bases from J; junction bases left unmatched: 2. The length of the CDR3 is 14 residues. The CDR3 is CASSFLAGDYEQYF. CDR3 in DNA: TGCGCCAGCAGCTTTCTAGCGGGGGACTACGAGCAGTACTTC. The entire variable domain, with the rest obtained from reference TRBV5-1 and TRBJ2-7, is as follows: KAGVTQTPRYLIKTRGQQVTLSCSPISGHRSVSWYQQTPGQGLQFLFEYFSETQRNKGNFPGRFSGRQFSNSRSEMNVSTLELGDSALYLCASSFLAGDYEQYFGPGTRLTVT.

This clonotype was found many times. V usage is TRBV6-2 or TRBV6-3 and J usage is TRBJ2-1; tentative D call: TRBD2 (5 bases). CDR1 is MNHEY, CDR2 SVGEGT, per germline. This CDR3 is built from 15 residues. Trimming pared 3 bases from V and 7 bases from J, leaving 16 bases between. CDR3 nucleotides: TGTGCCAGCAGTTATTCAGGACGAGGAGGAAATGAGCAGTTCTTC. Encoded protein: CASSYSGRGGNEQFF.

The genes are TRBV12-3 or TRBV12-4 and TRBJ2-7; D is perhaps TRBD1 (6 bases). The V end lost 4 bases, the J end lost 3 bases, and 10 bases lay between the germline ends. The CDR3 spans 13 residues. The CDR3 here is CASSYLQGYEQYF. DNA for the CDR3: TGTGCCAGCAGTTACCTACAGGGCTACGAGCAGTACTTC.

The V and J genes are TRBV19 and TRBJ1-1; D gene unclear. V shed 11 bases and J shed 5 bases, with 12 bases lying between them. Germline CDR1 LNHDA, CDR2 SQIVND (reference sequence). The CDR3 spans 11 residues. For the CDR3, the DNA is TGTGCCGCGTCTCTGGGGACTGAAGCTTTCTTT. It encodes CAASLGTEAFF.

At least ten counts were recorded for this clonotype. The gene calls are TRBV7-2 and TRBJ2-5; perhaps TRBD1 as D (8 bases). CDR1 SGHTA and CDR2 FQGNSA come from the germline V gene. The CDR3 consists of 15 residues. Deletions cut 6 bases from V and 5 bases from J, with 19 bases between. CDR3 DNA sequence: TGTGCCAGCAGTCCGACAGGGGACTATGGCGAGACCCAGTACTTC. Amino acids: CASSPTGDYGETQYF.

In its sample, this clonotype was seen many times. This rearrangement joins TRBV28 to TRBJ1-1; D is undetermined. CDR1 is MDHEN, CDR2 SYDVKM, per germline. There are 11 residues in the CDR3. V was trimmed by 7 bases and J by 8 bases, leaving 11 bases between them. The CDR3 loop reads CASTIETEAFF. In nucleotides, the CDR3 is TGTGCCAGCACTATCGAGACCGAAGCTTTCTTT.

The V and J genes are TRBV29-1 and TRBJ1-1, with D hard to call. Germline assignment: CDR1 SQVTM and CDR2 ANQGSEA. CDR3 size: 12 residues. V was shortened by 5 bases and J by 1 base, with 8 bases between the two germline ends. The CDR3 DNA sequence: TGCAGCGTTCCCACATCGAACACTGAAGCTTTCTTT. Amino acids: CSVPTSNTEAFF.

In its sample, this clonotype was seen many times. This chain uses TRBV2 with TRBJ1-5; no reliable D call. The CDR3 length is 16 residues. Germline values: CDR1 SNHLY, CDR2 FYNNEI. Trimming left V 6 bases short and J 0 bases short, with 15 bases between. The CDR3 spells CASSAYTLYSNQPQHF. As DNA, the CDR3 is TGTGCCAGCAGCGCCTATACCCTGTATAGCAATCAGCCCCAGCATTTT.

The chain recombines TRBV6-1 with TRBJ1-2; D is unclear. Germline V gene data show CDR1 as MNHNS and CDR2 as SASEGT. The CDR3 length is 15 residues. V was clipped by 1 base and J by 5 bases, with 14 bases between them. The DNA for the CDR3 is TGTGCCAGCAGTGAAGTAGGGAGGGTAGCATATGGCTACACCTTC. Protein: CASSEVGRVAYGYTF.

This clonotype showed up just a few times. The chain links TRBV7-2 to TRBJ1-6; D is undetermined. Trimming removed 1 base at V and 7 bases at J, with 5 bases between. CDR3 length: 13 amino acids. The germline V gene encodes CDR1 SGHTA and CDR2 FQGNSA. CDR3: CASSLGPNSPLHF. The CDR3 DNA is TGTGCCAGCAGCTTAGGGCCGAATTCACCCCTCCACTTT.

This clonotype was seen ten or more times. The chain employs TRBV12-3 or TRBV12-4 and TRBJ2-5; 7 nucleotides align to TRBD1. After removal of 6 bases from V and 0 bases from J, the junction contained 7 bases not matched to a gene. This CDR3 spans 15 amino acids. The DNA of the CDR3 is TGTGCCAGCAGCTCGGACAGGCCGTACCAAGAGACCCAGTACTTC. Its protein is CASSSDRPYQETQYF.

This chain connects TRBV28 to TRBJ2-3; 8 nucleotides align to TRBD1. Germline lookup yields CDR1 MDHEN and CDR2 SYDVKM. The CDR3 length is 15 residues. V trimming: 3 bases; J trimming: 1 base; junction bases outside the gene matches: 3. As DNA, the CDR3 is TGTGCCAGCAGTTTCCCGGGACAGGGCACAGATACGCAGTATTTT. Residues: CASSFPGQGTDTQYF.

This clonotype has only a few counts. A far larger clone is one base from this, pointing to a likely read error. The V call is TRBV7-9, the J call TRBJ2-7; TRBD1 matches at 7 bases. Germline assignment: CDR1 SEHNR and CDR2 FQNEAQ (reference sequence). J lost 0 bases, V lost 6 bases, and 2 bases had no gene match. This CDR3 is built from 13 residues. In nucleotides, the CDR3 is TGTGCCAGCAGACGGGACAGCTCCTACGAGCAGTACTTC. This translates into CASRRDSSYEQYF.